These 20 T cell receptor beta chains originate from one sample sequenced in a study of blood T cell repertoires in COVID-19. The data were produced by immunoSEQ multiplex PCR, yet TCRdb's version contains in-frame clones alone and is incomplete. The sample has approximately 32,000 clones, more than 85% seen once; the top ten hold roughly 3.8%. Sequences were obtained from peripheral blood. All receptors come from a man in his 60s with acute or convalescent COVID-19.

The J gene is TRBJ2-3, the V gene TRBV5-1; 7 bases are a match to TRBD2. The germline CDR1 and CDR2 sequences are SGHRS and YFSETQ. The CDR3 extends over 16 amino acids. With V trimmed by 3 bases and J by 5 bases, 12 bases remained unmatched. DNA of the CDR3: TGCGCCAGCAGCTCAAACGGGGGGAAACAAGGAGATACGCAGTATTTT. Translated: CASSSNGGKQGDTQYF.

The chain couples TRBV3-1 (or the pseudogene TRBV3-2) to TRBJ2-7; weak D call: TRBD1 (6 bases). The length of the CDR3 is 15 residues. V was clipped by 4 bases and J by 3 bases, with 16 bases between them. Germline assignment: CDR1 LGHDT and CDR2 YNNKEL (reference sequence). The CDR3 protein is CASSPEQGPNYEQYF. The CDR3 bases are TGTGCCAGCAGCCCTGAACAGGGACCAAACTACGAGCAGTACTTC.

The chain has TRBV27 and TRBJ1-5; 9 bases are shared with TRBD1. V was pared by 4 bases and J by 2 bases, with 0 bases of the junction left unmatched. In germline, CDR1 is MNHEY, CDR2 SMNVEV (reference sequence). This CDR3 is built from 14 residues. The CDR3 bases are TGTGCCAGCAGTTGGACAGGGGGCAATCAGCCCCAGCATTTT. Translated, it gives CASSWTGGNQPQHF.

Turning to this clone: Compared with germline, one end of the junction differs, possibly owing to a read error. This chain's CDR3 is CASSYNRGKRLIF. The CDR3 region has the DNA TGTGCCAGCAGTTACAATAGGGGCAAGAGGTTGATCTTT. The chain is built from TRBV6-5 and TRBJ1-1; D may be TRBD1 (5 bases). The CDR3 is 13 residues long. Looked up from germline, CDR1 is MNHEY and CDR2 is SVGAGI.

V and J are TRBV19 and TRBJ2-1; weak D call: TRBD2 (6 bases). This CDR3 spans 14 amino acids. Germline loops: CDR1 LNHDA, CDR2 SQIVND (reference sequence). Trimming removed 7 bases from V and 2 bases from J, with 12 bases in between. Written as DNA, the CDR3 is TGTGCCAGTAATTCAGGAGGGACCTACAATGAGCAGTTCTTC. It is translated as CASNSGGTYNEQFF.

The rearrangement joins TRBV19 to TRBJ1-1; tentatively, D is TRBD1 (5 bases). Germline CDR1 and CDR2: LNHDA and SQIVND (reference sequence). Trimming removed 3 bases from V and 7 bases from J, with 15 bases in between. CDR3 length: 14 residues. The CDR3 loop reads CASSIPTGVGEAFF. The CDR3 region has the DNA TGTGCCAGTAGTATTCCCACGGGGGTTGGTGAAGCTTTCTTT.

The chain carries TRBV19 and TRBJ1-5; the D is unclear. The germline CDR1 and CDR2 sequences are LNHDA and SQIVND (reference sequence). This CDR3 contains 15 residues. V gave up 3 bases and J gave up 1 base, with 10 bases separating them. Here the CDR3 DNA reads TGTGCCAGTAGTATGGCCGGGATAAGCAATCAGCCCCAGCATTTT. Translated: CASSMAGISNQPQHF.

This chain uses TRBV20-1 with TRBJ2-5; no clear D. Germline V gene lookup returns CDR1 DFQATT and CDR2 SNEGSKA (reference sequence). Trimming cost V 5 bases and J 5 bases, with 9 bases left between them. This CDR3 comprises 11 residues. As DNA, the CDR3 is TGCAGTGCTTACAAGTGGGAGACCCAGTACTTC. The encoded protein is CSAYKWETQYF.

The chain employs TRBV6-2 or TRBV6-3 and TRBJ1-5, with a weak D call TRBD1 (6 bases). CDR1 is MNHEY and CDR2 is SVGEGT in the germline V gene. This CDR3 is built from 17 residues. V gave up 5 bases and J gave up 2 bases, with 19 bases separating them. DNA for the CDR3: TGTGCCAGCAGTCATCAACCCCCTCGACAGGGCAATCAGCCCCAGCATTTT. It specifies CASSHQPPRQGNQPQHF.

The chain employs TRBV15 and TRBJ1-6; tentatively, D is TRBD1 (5 bases). V dropped 4 bases and J dropped 0 bases, with 10 bases sitting between them. Germline CDR1 LNHNV, CDR2 YYDKDF (reference sequence). The CDR3 is 16 residues long. The CDR3 DNA is TGTGCCACCAGCACAGGGTTCAGCTCCTATAATTCACCCCTCCACTTT. Amino acids: CATSTGFSSYNSPLHF.

CDR3 bases: TGTGCTAGTGGTTTGGCCTCGACTAGCGTAGCCTACGAGCAGTACTTC. It encodes CASGLASTSVAYEQYF. The chain is built from TRBV12-5 and TRBJ2-7, with 8 bases lining up with TRBD2. CDR1 and CDR2 from the germline V gene are LGHNT and FRNRAP. After removal of 1 base from V and 2 bases from J, the junction contained 7 bases not matched to a gene. The CDR3 has 16 amino acids.

This sequence joins TRBV11-3 and TRBJ2-2, with 10 bases aligning to TRBD2. Germline V CDR1 and CDR2: SGHNT, YENEEA. The CDR3 has 16 residues. The V gene end was trimmed by 0 bases and the J gene end by 6 bases; junction bases not matched to a gene: 4. Here the CDR3 reads CASSLDGTSVPGELFF. In DNA form, the CDR3 reads TGTGCCAGCAGCTTAGATGGGACTAGCGTACCCGGGGAGCTGTTTTTT.

The V call is TRBV7-9, the J call TRBJ2-3, with 7 positions matching TRBD2. Unmatched junction bases numbered 4, after V lost 7 bases and J lost 0 bases. From germline, CDR1 is SEHNR and CDR2 FQNEAQ (reference sequence). The CDR3 is 14 amino acids. The CDR3 loop reads CASNRLASTDTQYF. The CDR3 DNA follows: TGTGCCAGCAACCGACTAGCTAGCACAGATACGCAGTATTTT.

This chain's CDR3 is CASSLDYNRGFEGYTF. CDR3 nucleotide sequence: TGCGCCAGCAGCTTGGACTATAACAGGGGTTTCGAGGGCTACACCTTC. The chain has TRBV5-1 and TRBJ1-2; 7 positions match TRBD1. This CDR3 has 16 amino acids. Per germline, CDR1 SGHRS and CDR2 YFSETQ. The trim removed 0 bases at V and 8 bases at J, leaving 13 bases unmatched.

The V call is TRBV14, the J call TRBJ1-3, with TRBD1 identical over 7 bases. The CDR3 is made up of 14 amino acids. The ends lost 5 bases at V and 3 bases at J; junction bases unmatched: 4. Germline CDR1 SGHDN, CDR2 FVKESK. The CDR3 nucleotides are TGTGCCAGCAGCGACGGACAGGTTGGAAACACCATATATTTT. It encodes CASSDGQVGNTIYF.

The V call is TRBV18, the J call TRBJ2-1; TRBD1 matches at 12 bases. CDR1 and CDR2 from the germline V gene are KGHSH and LQKENI. The V and J ends lost 2 bases and 6 bases, in that order; junction bases with no gene match: 8. This CDR3 comprises 17 residues. The CDR3 is CASSPRKGTGGSNEQFF. In DNA, the CDR3 is TGTGCCAGCTCACCAAGAAAAGGGACAGGGGGCTCCAATGAGCAGTTCTTC.

The rearrangement joins TRBV19 to TRBJ2-1; tentatively, D is TRBD1 (6 bases). V lost 2 bases and J lost 8, with 16 bases in between. Germline assignment: CDR1 LNHDA and CDR2 SQIVND (reference sequence). This CDR3 has 15 amino acids. The DNA of the CDR3 is TGTGCCAGTAGTATATGGGGGACATTCCACGATGAGCAGTTCTTC. Amino acid sequence: CASSIWGTFHDEQFF.

Turning to this clone: A read error may produce the germline difference seen at one junction end. This chain connects TRBV27 to TRBJ2-1; 14 bases agree with TRBD2. Per germline, CDR1 MNHEY and CDR2 SMNVEV (reference sequence). The CDR3 covers 16 residues. CDR3 nucleotides: TGTGCCACCAGTTCCAAGGGACTAGCGGGAGAAGTTGAGCAGTTCTTC. Its translation is CATSSKGLAGEVEQFF.

The rearrangement links TRBV6-2 or TRBV6-3 to TRBJ2-7; 10 bases are a match to TRBD2. The CDR3 has 14 residues. CDR1 and CDR2 from the germline V gene are MNHEY and SVGEGT. Trimming at V came to 5 bases and at J to 5 bases, leaving 6 bases not matched to a gene. The CDR3 nucleotides read TGTGCCAGCAGTCGAGCGGGAGGGCTGGACGAGCAGTACTTC. Amino acid sequence: CASSRAGGLDEQYF.

The chain carries TRBV7-9 and TRBJ2-1; 8 nucleotides match TRBD2. J was trimmed by 0 bases and V by 6 bases; bases with no gene match: 10. CDR1 and CDR2 (germline): SEHNR, FQNEAQ (reference sequence). The CDR3 is made up of 17 amino acids. This chain's CDR3 is CASSSSTSASSYNEQFF. The CDR3 DNA reads as TGTGCCAGCAGTTCCTCGACTAGCGCTAGCTCCTACAATGAGCAGTTCTTC.